This TCR beta chain appears in the sequencing data of a study of cytomegalovirus exposure and HLA in healthy donors. The PCR had 60 Vbeta and 13 Jbeta primers. Using immunoSEQ multiplex PCR, the repertoire was profiled, and TCRdb retains in-frame clones only, with some absent. The table shows some 80,000 clones, with approximately 65% occurring only once. This CDR3 has 13 amino acids. CDR1 and CDR2 from the germline V gene are MNHNS and SASEGT. V lost 0 bases, J lost 11 bases, and 13 bases lay in between. This clone showed up just a few times. The genes are TRBV6-1 and TRBJ1-1; possible D gene TRBD1, 5 bases. What was sequenced was PBMCs. This TCR came from a male donor in good health and CMV-seropositive. The CDR3 DNA reads TGTGCCAGCAGTGAAGCAGGCTACCGGGGGGCTTTCTTT. It codes for CASSEAGYRGAFF.